Sequencing of this T cell receptor beta chain was carried out in a study of T cells in Graves' hyperthyroidism and ophthalmopathy. What was amplified from RNA transcripts were TCR beta CDR3 regions. HTBI primers were employed in a first-round RT-PCR of the TCR CDR3. Via MiXCR, TCRdb re-called the multiplex PCR reads, giving one row per CDR3 protein. This table has 500,000 to 650,000 distinct CDR3 sequences, 14% appearing once. Study-level points and caveats: Ophthalmopathy was model-predicted a median approximately 6.4 months pre-onset.

This clonotype was seen at least ten times. Its specificity is unknown. Criteria for exclusion of patients were uncontrolled infection, other autoimmune disease, pregnancy or lactation. Thyroid ultrasound, orbital computed tomography, clinical symptoms, and serum thyroxine and TRAb underpinned diagnoses. The PBMCs were taken from approximately 9 ml of fresh peripheral blood. This CDR3 comprises 17 residues. V shed 3 bases and J 0 bases; nucleotides not matched to a gene: 11. Germline CDR1 SQVTM, CDR2 ANQGSEA. The source is a woman aged 40 to 55 with Graves' hyperthyroidism. The rearrangement links TRBV29-1 to TRBJ2-5; 9 bases align to TRBD2. Sequenced sample: blood. CDR3 nucleotide sequence: TGCAGCGTTGATCGGCCTATTAGCGGGAGAAACCAAGAGACCCAGTACTTC. It encodes CSVDRPISGRNQETQYF.